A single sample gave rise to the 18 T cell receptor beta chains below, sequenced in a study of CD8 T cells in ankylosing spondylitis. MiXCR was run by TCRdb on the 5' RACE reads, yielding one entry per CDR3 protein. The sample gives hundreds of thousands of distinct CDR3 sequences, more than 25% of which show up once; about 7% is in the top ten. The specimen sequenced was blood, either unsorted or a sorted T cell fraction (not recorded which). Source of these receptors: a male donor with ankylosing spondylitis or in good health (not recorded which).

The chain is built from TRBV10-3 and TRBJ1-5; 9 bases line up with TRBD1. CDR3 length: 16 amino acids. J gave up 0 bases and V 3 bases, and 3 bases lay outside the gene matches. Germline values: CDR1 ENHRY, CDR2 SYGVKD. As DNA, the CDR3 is TGTGCCATCAGTGACCGGGACAGGGTTAGCAATCAGCCCCAGCATTTT. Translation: CAISDRDRVSNQPQHF.

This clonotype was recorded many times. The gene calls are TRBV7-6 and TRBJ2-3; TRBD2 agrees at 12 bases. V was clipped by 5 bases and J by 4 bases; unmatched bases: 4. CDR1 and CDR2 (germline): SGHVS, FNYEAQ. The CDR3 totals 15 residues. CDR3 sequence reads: CASSPTSGSPDTQYF. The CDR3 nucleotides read TGTGCCAGCAGCCCGACTAGCGGGAGCCCAGATACGCAGTATTTT.

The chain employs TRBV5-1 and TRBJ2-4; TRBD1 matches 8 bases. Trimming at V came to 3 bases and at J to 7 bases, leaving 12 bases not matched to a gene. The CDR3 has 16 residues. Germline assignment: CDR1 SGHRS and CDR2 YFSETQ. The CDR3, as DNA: TGCGCCAGCAGCTATGGTGGCCGGACAGGGAAGAACATTCAGTACTTC. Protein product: CASSYGGRTGKNIQYF.

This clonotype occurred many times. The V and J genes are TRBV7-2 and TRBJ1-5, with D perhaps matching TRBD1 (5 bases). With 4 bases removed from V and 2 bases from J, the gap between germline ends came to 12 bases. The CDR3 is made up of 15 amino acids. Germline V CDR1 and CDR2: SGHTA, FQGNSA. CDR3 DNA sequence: TGTGCCAGCAGCTCCCAGGGATCAGGCAATCAGCCCCAGCATTTT. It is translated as CASSSQGSGNQPQHF.

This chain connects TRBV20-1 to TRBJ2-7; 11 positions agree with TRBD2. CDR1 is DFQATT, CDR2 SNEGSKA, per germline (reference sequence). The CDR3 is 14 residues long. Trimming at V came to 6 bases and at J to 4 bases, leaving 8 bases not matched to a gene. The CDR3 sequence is CSAAIAGGPYEQYF. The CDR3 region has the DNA TGCAGTGCCGCAATAGCGGGAGGGCCTTACGAGCAGTACTTC.

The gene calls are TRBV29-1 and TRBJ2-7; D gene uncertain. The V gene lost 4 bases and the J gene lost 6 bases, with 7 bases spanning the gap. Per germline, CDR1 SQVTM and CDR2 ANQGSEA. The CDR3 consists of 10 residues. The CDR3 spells CSVGQAEQYF. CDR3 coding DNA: TGCAGCGTTGGTCAGGCCGAGCAGTACTTC.

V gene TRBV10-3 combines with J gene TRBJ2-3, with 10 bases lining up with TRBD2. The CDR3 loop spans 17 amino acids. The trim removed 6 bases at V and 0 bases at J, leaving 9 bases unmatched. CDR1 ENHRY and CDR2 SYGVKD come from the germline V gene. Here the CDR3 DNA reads TGTGCCATCAGCAAGTACCGACTAGCGGGTAGCACAGATACGCAGTATTTT. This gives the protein CAISKYRLAGSTDTQYF.

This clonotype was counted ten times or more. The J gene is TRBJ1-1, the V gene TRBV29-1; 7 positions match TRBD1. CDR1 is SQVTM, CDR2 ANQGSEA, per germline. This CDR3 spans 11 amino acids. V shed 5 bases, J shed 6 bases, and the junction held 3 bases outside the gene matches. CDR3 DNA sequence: TGCAGCGTTTCCCAGGGGGCTGAAGCTTTCTTT. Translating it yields CSVSQGAEAFF.

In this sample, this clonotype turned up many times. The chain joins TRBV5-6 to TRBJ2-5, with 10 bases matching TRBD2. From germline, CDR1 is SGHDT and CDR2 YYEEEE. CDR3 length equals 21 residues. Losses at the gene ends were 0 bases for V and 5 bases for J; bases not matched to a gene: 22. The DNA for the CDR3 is TGTGCCAGCAGCTTGGGTCCAGGGAAAGCGGGAGGGCCATTGTCGAGGGAGACCCAGTACTTC. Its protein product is CASSLGPGKAGGPLSRETQYF.

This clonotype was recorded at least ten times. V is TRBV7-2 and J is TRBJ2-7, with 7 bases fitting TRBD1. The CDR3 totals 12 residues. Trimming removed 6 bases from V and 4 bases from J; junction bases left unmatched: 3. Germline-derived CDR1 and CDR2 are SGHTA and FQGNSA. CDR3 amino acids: CASRGTAYEQYF. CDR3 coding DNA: TGTGCCAGCAGAGGGACAGCTTACGAGCAGTACTTC. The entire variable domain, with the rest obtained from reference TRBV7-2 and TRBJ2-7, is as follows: GAGVSQSPSNKVTEKGKDVELRCDPISGHTALYWYRQSLGQGLEFLIYFQGNSAPDKSGLPSDRFSAERTGGSVSTLTIQRTQQEDSAVYLCASRGTAYEQYFGPGTRLTVT.

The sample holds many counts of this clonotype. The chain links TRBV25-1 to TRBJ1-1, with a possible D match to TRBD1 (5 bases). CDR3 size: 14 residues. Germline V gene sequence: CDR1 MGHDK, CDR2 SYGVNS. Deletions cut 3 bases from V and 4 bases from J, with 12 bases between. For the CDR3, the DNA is TGTGCCAGCAGTGATCGGGGCAAGAGCACTGAAGCTTTCTTT. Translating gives CASSDRGKSTEAFF.

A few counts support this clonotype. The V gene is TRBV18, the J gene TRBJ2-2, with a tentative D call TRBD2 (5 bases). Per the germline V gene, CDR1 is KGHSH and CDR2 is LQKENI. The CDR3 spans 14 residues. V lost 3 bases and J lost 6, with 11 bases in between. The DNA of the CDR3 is TGTGCCAGCTCACCGTATAGAGGGCCCGGGGAGCTGTTTTTT. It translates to CASSPYRGPGELFF.

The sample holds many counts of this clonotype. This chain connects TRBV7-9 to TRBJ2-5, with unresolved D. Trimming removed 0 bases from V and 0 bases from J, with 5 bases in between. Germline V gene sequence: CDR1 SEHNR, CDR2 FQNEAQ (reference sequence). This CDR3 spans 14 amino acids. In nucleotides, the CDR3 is TGTGCCAGCAGCTTAGCGCTGGACCAAGAGACCCAGTACTTC. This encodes CASSLALDQETQYF.

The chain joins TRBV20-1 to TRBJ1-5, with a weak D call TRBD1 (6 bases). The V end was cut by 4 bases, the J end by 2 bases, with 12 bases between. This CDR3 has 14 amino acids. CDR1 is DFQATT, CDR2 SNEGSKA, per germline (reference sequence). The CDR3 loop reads CSATSGVGNQPQHF. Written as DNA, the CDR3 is TGCAGTGCTACCTCAGGGGTTGGCAATCAGCCCCAGCATTTT.

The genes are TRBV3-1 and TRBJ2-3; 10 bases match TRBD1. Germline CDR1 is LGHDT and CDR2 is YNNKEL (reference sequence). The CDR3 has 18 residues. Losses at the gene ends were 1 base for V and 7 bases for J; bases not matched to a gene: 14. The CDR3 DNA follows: TGTGCCAGCAGCCAAGGGGGACAGGGGACCCGAGGGCTTTATACGCAGTATTTT. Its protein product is CASSQGGQGTRGLYTQYF.

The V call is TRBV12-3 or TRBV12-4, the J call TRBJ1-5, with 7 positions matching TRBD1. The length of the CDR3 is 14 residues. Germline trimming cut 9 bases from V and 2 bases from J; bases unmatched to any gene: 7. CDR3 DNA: TGTGCCAGTTCTCAAACAGGGGGCAATCAGCCCCAGCATTTT. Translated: CASSQTGGNQPQHF.

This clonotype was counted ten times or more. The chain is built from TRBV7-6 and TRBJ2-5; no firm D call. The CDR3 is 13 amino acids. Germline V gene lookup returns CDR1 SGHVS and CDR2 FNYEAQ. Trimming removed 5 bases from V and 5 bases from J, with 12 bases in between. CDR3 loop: CASSNQEGETQYF. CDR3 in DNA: TGTGCCAGCAGCAATCAGGAAGGGGAGACCCAGTACTTC.

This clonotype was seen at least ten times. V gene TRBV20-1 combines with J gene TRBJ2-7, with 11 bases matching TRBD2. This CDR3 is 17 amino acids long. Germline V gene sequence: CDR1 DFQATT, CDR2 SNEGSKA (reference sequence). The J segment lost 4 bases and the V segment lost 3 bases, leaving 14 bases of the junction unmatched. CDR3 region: CSASEGRGLAERYEQYF. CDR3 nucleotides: TGCAGTGCTAGCGAGGGACGGGGACTAGCGGAGCGATACGAGCAGTACTTC.